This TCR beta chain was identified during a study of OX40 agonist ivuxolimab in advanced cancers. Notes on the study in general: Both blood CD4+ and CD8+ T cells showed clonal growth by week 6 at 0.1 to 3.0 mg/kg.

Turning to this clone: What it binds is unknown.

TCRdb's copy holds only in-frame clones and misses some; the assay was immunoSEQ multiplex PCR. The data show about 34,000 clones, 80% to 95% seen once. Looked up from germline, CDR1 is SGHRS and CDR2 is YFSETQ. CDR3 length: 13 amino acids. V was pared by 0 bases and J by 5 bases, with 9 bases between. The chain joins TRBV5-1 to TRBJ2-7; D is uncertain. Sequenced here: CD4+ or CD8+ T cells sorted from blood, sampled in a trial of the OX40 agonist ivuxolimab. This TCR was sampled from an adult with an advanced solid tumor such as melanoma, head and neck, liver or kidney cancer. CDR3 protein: CASSLALLNEQYF. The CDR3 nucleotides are TGCGCCAGCAGCTTGGCCCTTCTTAACGAGCAGTACTTC.